The clone carrying this T cell receptor (beta chain) was seen a few times. The target antigen is unknown. The CDR3 covers 15 residues. Deletions cut 3 bases from V and 0 bases from J, with 9 bases between. Via MiXCR, TCRdb re-called the 5' RACE reads, giving one row per CDR3 protein. The data show 100,000 to 150,000 distinct CDR3 sequences, about 16% seen once. The data belong to a study of T-cell memory formation after mild COVID-19. Study at large: Each donor largely had its own TCR clusters. Study-wide findings and caveats: CD4+ bias marked clones expanding day 15 to 37, unlike balanced contracting clones. Confirmation of SARS-CoV-2 specificity was lacking for second-wave clones peaking day 37.

The sample taken for sequencing was PBMCs or a T cell subset sorted from them (not recorded which). The TCR sequence derives from an adult woman who had mild COVID-19 (a few samples of this study predate the infection). Cell type and time point are not known. This chain links TRBV12-3 or TRBV12-4 with TRBJ1-3, with D unresolved. The CDR3 reads CASSLNGVSGNTIYF. The CDR3 bases are TGTGCCAGCAGTTTGAACGGAGTCTCTGGAAACACCATATATTTT.